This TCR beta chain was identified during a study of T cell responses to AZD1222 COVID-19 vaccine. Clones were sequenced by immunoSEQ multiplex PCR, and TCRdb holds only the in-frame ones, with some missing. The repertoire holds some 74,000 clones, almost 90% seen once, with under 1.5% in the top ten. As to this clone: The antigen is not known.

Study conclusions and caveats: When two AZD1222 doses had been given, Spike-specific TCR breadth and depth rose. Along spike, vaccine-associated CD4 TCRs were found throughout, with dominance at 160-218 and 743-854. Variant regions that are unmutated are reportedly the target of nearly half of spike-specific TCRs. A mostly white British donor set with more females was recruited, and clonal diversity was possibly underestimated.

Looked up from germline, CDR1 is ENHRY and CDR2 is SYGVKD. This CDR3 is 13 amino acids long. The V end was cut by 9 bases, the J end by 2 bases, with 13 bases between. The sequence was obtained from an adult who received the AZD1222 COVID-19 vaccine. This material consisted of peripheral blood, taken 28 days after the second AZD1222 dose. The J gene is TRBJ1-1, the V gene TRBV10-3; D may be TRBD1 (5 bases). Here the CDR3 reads CAISGTPNTEAFF. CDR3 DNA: TGTGCCATTTCCGGGACCCCCAACACTGAAGCTTTCTTT.